A selection of T cell receptor beta chains follows, all from one sample in a study of Ad26.COV2.S vaccination and SARS-CoV-2 variants. Clones were sequenced by immunoSEQ multiplex PCR, and TCRdb holds only the in-frame ones, with some missing. The sample comprises around 400,000 clones, approximately 89% of which are singletons, and approximately 1.9% rests with the top ten. The sequences come from peripheral blood, collected in a trial of Ad26.COV2.S vaccine versus placebo. The receptors were sampled from a person between 18 and 59 years old who received the Ad26.COV2.S COVID-19 vaccine or a placebo. The conserved cysteine and the conserved F or W are not part of the CDR3 here. Clone size is shown for a subset of rows, as once, few, many or a class of expanded clone.

V,size,CDR3
TRBV27,NA,ASSSGVGWNYGYT
TRBV6-5,NA,ASSYALRVPDTQY
TRBV7-9,NA,ASSLDPGLSETQY
TRBV30,NA,AWSWELGYT
TRBV10-3,NA,AIGRDSDSPLH
TRBV7-3,NA,ASSSTGGNTGELF
TRBV11-2,NA,ASSLVIYEQY
TRBV2,NA,ASSRGGSSNQPQH
TRBV6-1,NA,ASSDPGTSGVEQF
TRBV3-1/TRBV3-2,few,ASSQREGFNEKLF
TRBV7-8,NA,ASSPGISTDTQY
TRBV28,NA,ASTPLGGTFGRADTQY
TRBV5-4,NA,ASSLVDGGDTGELF
TRBV6-5,NA,ASSYGGPDTQY
TRBV29-1,NA,SVATSGTETQY
TRBV5-1,NA,ASSFPGTSGSSHNEQF
TRBV5-1,NA,ASSLTGANYGYT
TRBV7-9,NA,ASSLAQTVRMNTEAF
TRBV28,NA,ASSFFRFHSNQPQH
TRBV6-2/TRBV6-3,NA,ASSYVSNTEAF
TRBV13,NA,ASSSTDKNIQY
TRBV9,NA,ASSVGGPSEQF
TRBV6-5,NA,ASSYSSGQRFTEQY
TRBV7-3,NA,ASSPYGRPGELF
TRBV7-3,NA,ASSLNLDTQY
TRBV28,NA,ASSSRGGTSSYNEQF
TRBV28,NA,ASSLVGTRNEQY
TRBV11-2,NA,ASSSTAGASLSWQY
TRBV7-3,NA,ASSLSGTGYSPLH
TRBV27,NA,ASSAGTSGGGEQY
TRBV28,NA,ASSLNLASGRNNEQF
TRBV9,NA,ASSVRQGIDTQY
TRBV30,NA,AWTSDSGNTIY
TRBV19,NA,ASRSSRTEIITGELF
TRBV10-3,NA,AISPQNTGELF
TRBV3-1/TRBV3-2,NA,ASSQDRRTEAF
TRBV5-1,few,ASTQRPQGNTEAF
TRBV5-6,few,ASSLGGNTEAF
TRBV11-3,NA,ASSLISYSGYT
TRBV6-5,NA,ASRWTANTEAF
TRBV19,NA,ASSIDGRATNEKLF
TRBV7-2,NA,ASSLTYLNTEAF
TRBV3-1/TRBV3-2,NA,ASSPPRSGANVLT
TRBV6-5,NA,ASSYRYGAF
TRBV24-1,once,ATSPRDHQPQH
TRBV5-6,NA,ASSLADEQF
TRBV7-8,NA,ASSTPRRGYELIQETQY
TRBV6-5,NA,ASSYPRARPGELF
TRBV7-2,once,ASSLVPVNYGYT
TRBV5-1,NA,ASSPGQGGTQY
TRBV28,NA,ASSLVGAGGNEQF
TRBV15,few,ATSRGDSNQPQH
TRBV4-1,NA,ASSQGRASGSIEQF
TRBV5-4,NA,ASSRGRGGSYYEQY
TRBV3-1/TRBV3-2,NA,ASSHHGGVNTEAF
TRBV6-5,few,ASSYNNSPLH